This TCR beta chain was found in a study of shared clonotypes between healthy human individuals. General study points: Memory subsets generally showed smaller estimated richness than naive subsets did.

V was clipped by 0 bases and J by 0 bases, with 10 bases between them. The CDR3 has 15 amino acids. In germline, CDR1 is SGDLS, CDR2 YYNGEE. Comments on this clone: The antigen remains undetermined.

Naive CD8 isolation took CD45RO-negative cells positively selected for CCR7 and excluded terminally differentiated effector memory CD45RA+ cells. Measured with immunoSEQ multiplex PCR; TCRdb has only the in-frame clones, and not every one. This sample has about 2 million clones, with about 95% found just once. The V gene is TRBV9, the J gene TRBJ2-7; D gene uncertain. Sequenced sample: naive CD8+ T cells sorted from blood. The origin of this receptor is a man between 18 and 35 years old in good health. In DNA, the CDR3 is TGTGCCAGCAGCGTAGGGGCAGCTATCTCCTACGAGCAGTACTTC. It is translated as CASSVGAAISYEQYF.